A selection of T cell receptor beta chains follows, all from one sample in a study of blood T cell repertoires in COVID-19. Sequencing was performed with immunoSEQ multiplex PCR; in TCRdb, only in-frame clones are kept and a portion is missing. Of 200,000 to 300,000 clones listed, 85% to 90% were seen once; the top ten hold approximately 4.2%. Material for sequencing was PBMCs or T cells enriched from blood (not recorded which). These receptors originate from a woman aged 25 to 39 who had recovered from COVID-19. CDR3s include the opening cysteine and the closing phenylalanine or tryptophan. Fields, in order: clone size, J gene, V gene, D gene, CDR3 DNA, CDR3 protein. The D gene is left open where the match is weak. Expanded clones get a size class; other rows say once, few or many, or leave the size out.

.,TRBJ1-5,TRBV10-3,.,TGTGCCATCACCCAGGGTACGGATCAGCCCCAGCATTTT,CAITQGTDQPQHF
.,TRBJ2-4,TRBV28,.,TGTGCCAGCAGCCGCTTCGGGTCCAAAAACATTCAGTACTTC,CASSRFGSKNIQYF
.,TRBJ2-7,TRBV7-6,TRBD2,TGTGCCAGCAGCTTGGGGGGGTACATCTACGAGCAGTACTTC,CASSLGGYIYEQYF
.,TRBJ1-1,TRBV27,.,TGTGCCAGCAGTTCACAGGTCATGAACACTGAAGCTTTCTTT,CASSSQVMNTEAFF
.,TRBJ1-1,TRBV7-2,TRBD1,TGTGCCAGCAGCCCCCAGGACAGGGGGGCTTTCTTT,CASSPQDRGAFF
few,TRBJ1-6,TRBV7-3,.,TGTGCCAGCAGCTTAATGGGGGCGGATGGGAATTCACCCCTCCACTTT,CASSLMGADGNSPLHF
.,TRBJ2-3,TRBV19,TRBD2,TGTGCCAGTAGGCCCAGCGGGAGTCGGTCAGATACGCAGTATTTT,CASRPSGSRSDTQYF
.,TRBJ2-5,TRBV25-1,TRBD2,TGTGCCAGCGCAGCGGGGGCGGGCTGGGGGGATGAGACCCAGTACTTC,CASAAGAGWGDETQYF
.,TRBJ1-1,TRBV6-5,.,TGTGCCAGCAGTTACTCGACCTGGGGGGAGAAAGCTTTCTTT,CASSYSTWGEKAFF
.,TRBJ1-4,TRBV28,.,TGTGCCAGCGAGGTAAGGGGTGACCATCCTAATGAAAAACTGTTTTTT,CASEVRGDHPNEKLFF
once,TRBJ2-1,TRBV3-1/TRBV3-2,TRBD1,TGTGCCAGCACCGGGACAGGCTACAATGAGCAGTTCTTC,CASTGTGYNEQFF
.,TRBJ2-1,TRBV4-3,TRBD1,TGCGCCAGCAGCCAAGATTTAAGGACAGGAACTTACAATGAGCAGTTCTTC,CASSQDLRTGTYNEQFF
once,TRBJ1-5,TRBV6-5,TRBD1,TGTGCCACCAGCCGGGACAGCCCATATCAGCCCCAGCATTTT,CATSRDSPYQPQHF
.,TRBJ2-3,TRBV2,TRBD2,TGTGCCAGCAGTGACTCGGCGGGAGGGACAGATACGCAGTATTTT,CASSDSAGGTDTQYF
.,TRBJ2-6,TRBV7-2,.,TGTGCCAGCAGCGGCTATTCGGGCGTCCTGACTTTC,CASSGYSGVLTF
once,TRBJ1-3,TRBV7-2,.,TGTGCCAGCAGCTTAGCCTCTACAGGGCACCTCTCTGGAAACACCATATATTTT,CASSLASTGHLSGNTIYF
.,TRBJ1-1,TRBV7-9,TRBD1,TGTGCCAGCAGCCGGCTACAGGGGGCAGGGGACACTGAAGCTTTCTTT,CASSRLQGAGDTEAFF
.,TRBJ2-7,TRBV5-5,.,TGTGCCAGCAGCCCCGGACTCGCTCAGGGGAACCAGTACTTC,CASSPGLAQGNQYF
.,TRBJ2-1,TRBV6-2/TRBV6-3,TRBD2,TGTGCCAGCAGTCCCGGGACTAGCGGCCTAAGCTCCTACAATGAGCAGTTCTTC,CASSPGTSGLSSYNEQFF
once,TRBJ1-4,TRBV15,TRBD1,TGTGCCACCAGCGGCAACAGACAGGGGGCGGGTGAAAAACTGTTTTTT,CATSGNRQGAGEKLFF
.,TRBJ2-1,TRBV11-1,TRBD2,TGTGCCAGCAGCTTAGGGCGGGGGGGGAACAATGAGCAGTTCTTC,CASSLGRGGNNEQFF
.,TRBJ2-4,TRBV27,TRBD1,TGTGCCAGCAGTTCCCCCTTGACAGGGGCCAAAAACATTCAGTACTTC,CASSSPLTGAKNIQYF
.,TRBJ2-1,TRBV4-1,TRBD2,TGCGCCAGCAGCCAAGACCCAGCGGGAGGACTATACAATGAGCAGTTCTTC,CASSQDPAGGLYNEQFF
once,TRBJ1-1,TRBV28,.,TGTGCCAGCAGGAGCCCAGGGAACACTGAAGCTTTCTTT,CASRSPGNTEAFF
.,TRBJ1-2,TRBV25-1,.,TGTGCCAGCAGTGATCCTGCCGCGTCATCATATGGCTACACCTTC,CASSDPAASSYGYTF
.,TRBJ1-5,TRBV29-1,.,TGCAGCGTTCAAATCCGCAGGGATCAGCCCCAGCATTTT,CSVQIRRDQPQHF
.,TRBJ2-1,TRBV11-2,.,TGTGCCAGCAGCTTAGCGGTAGCCTCCAATGAGCAGTTCTTC,CASSLAVASNEQFF
.,TRBJ1-5,TRBV27,.,TGTGCCAGCAGTTTTGGGCGCAATCAGCCCCAGCATTTT,CASSFGRNQPQHF
.,TRBJ2-1,TRBV18,TRBD2,TGTGCCAGCTCCCGAGTAGCGGGGGCCGGTGGAGAGCAGTTCTTC,CASSRVAGAGGEQFF
.,TRBJ2-1,TRBV19,.,TGTGCCAGCGGGAGTGCCAACATTGACAATGAGCAGTTCTTC,CASGSANIDNEQFF
.,TRBJ1-2,TRBV28,.,TGTGCCAGCAGTTTTATACAGGGAGAAATCTATGGCTACACCTTC,CASSFIQGEIYGYTF